This T cell receptor (beta chain) was recovered during a study of cytomegalovirus exposure and HLA in healthy donors (dated by TCRdb to 2016 to 2017). The study in broad terms: An earlier analysis of about 530 of the donors reported 276 Gb of sequence data and 117 million unique TCR beta sequences obtained from roughly 170 million T cells. An early release that covered some 640 HLA-typed donors contained about 300 gigabases of sequencing data and around 85 million unique TCR sequences. Among the roughly 400 genotyped donors, 81% belonged to the genetic ancestry cluster associated with self-reported Caucasian donors. The aim of the study was to test whether cataloging public T cell receptors could identify signatures of past pathogen exposure. The study used immunosequencing to profile the T cell repertoires of 600 to 850 subjects and linked those repertoires to cytomegalovirus serostatus. In addition to the first cohort of 666 subjects, a separate validation cohort of approximately 130 different subjects was used. To predict cytomegalovirus infection status, the study combined high-throughput TCR immunosequencing, statistical association of individual TCRs with disease status, and machine learning. A later analysis re-analyzed previously published TCR beta repertoires from 500 to 700 donors and added high-resolution HLA genotyping to study TCR occurrence patterns. Rather than drawing on any new phenotypic data, the later analysis identified candidate immune exposures from TCR beta sequences and the way those sequences occurred across donors. To decide whether each TCR beta V gene segment behaved as functional or pseudogenic, an earlier analysis of some 580 of the donors relied on high-throughput TCR beta sequencing. Donor age, sex, ethnicity and CMV serostatus were collected together with the repertoire data. A later genetic analysis used genome-wide SNP genotypes for about three fifths of the 666 donors, treating that subset as a discovery cohort. Every discovery cohort repertoire had been produced on one sequencing platform. Both class I and class II loci were covered by HLA typing, at four-digit resolution. The number of donors typed differed by locus, with about 629-640 for A, B, C, DRB1 and DQB1, roughly 550 for DQA1, under 610 for DPA1, and about 450 for DPB1. Several DR-DQ haplotypes were handled as single units for association and clustering because linkage in the cohort was strong. Across approximately 400 genotyped donors of the cohort, an average of about 250,000 unique TCR beta nucleotide sequences per donor were sequenced, and 15% to 20% of those sequences were non-productive. Summary of the overall study and its limitations: Linkage disequilibrium might explain the correlated functional status among segregating V segments, but an unknown experimental factor could not be ruled out. This cohort had only TCR beta chains sequenced, and the lack of alpha or paired-chain data limited which features could be detected. A later genetic analysis reported fewer N-insertions in productive TCRs among donors in an Asian-associated ancestry cluster than the roughly 720-donor mean. The classifier was reported to diagnose cytomegalovirus status with high specificity and sensitivity in both the original cohort and the validation cohort. Assigning TCR associations to individual alleles was difficult when HLA alleles, especially DR and DQ, strongly co-occurred. While some public TCRs were present in many individuals, most TCR sequences turned up only very rarely across donors. According to a later analysis, parvovirus B19, influenza, CMV and Epstein-Barr virus appeared linked to several top co-occurrence clusters. The authors suggested that the approach could potentially be generalized to other disease states and immunological phenotypes. Some IMGT-functional V segments, including TRBV6-2 and TRBV6-3, could not be told apart with the 87-base-pair reads, so those segments were excluded. Broadly in line with IMGT annotations, most TCR beta V segments showed up in productive rearrangements about 87% or about 30% of the time in an earlier analysis of approximately 640 of the donors. A later analysis found that HLA-associated TCR beta chains were more clonally expanded and had lower generation probabilities than equally common non-associated chains. Specific HLA alleles were associated with 16,951 TCR beta sequences at a false discovery rate of 0.05 in a later analysis. Because some donors lacked HLA typing at each locus, the association tests relied only on the typed subset. In vitro tests confirmed that three of the cytomegalovirus-associated TCR beta chains recognize cytomegalovirus antigens. The only immune exposure information available for the cohort was CMV serostatus. According to a later analysis, TCR association rates differed among HLA loci, with DRB1 alleles showing the most associated TCRs and HLA-C alleles showing the fewest. Because counts were too low, around 18 rarely observed V segments, including chromosome 9 orphons, were left out of the earlier analysis of 587 of the donors. In a later genetic analysis, a missense DCLRE1C variant was associated with V-gene and J-gene trimming of TCR beta chains, and the association was replicated in an independent cohort. Presence/absence analyses assumed roughly uniform sequencing depth across donors, an assumption that may not hold. A further reported finding was that TCR beta sequences accurately predicted the HLA-A and HLA-B alleles for most subjects in the first cohort. A group of highly shared sequence variants was considered likely to be a technical artifact of the sequencing pipeline. The study listed 164 TCR beta chains as associated with cytomegalovirus. In a later analysis, most CMV-associated TCR beta chains were found to appear HLA-restricted, with HLA associations seemingly driven largely by CMV exposure.

V lost 4 bases and J lost 4 bases; the stretch between them is 14 bases long. For CDR1 and CDR2, the germline V gene (reference sequence) lists GTSNPN and SVGIG. The cysteine opens and the phenylalanine closes a CDR3 of 14 amino acids. The sequence is cut down to CDR3 DNA, 42 bases in frame from base 1. Libraries were prepared through the immunoSEQ multiplex PCR assay. The multiplex PCR relied on a mix of 60 forward primers for TCR Vbeta segments and 13 reverse primers for TCR Jbeta segments. The CDR3 region of rearranged TCR beta genes was amplified from genomic DNA with a multiplex PCR assay. On the Illumina HiSeq System, the amplified TCR beta libraries were sequenced as 87-base-pair reads. The authors' pipeline ran thus. A later analysis counted about 82 million unique TCR beta chains across the 550 to 750 repertoires, and some 12 million of these chains were shared by at least two donors. To remove PCR and sequencing errors, raw reads were error-corrected and collapsed into unique sequences using a nearest-neighbor algorithm that merged closely related sequences. To assign V, D and J gene segments, CDR3 sequences were aligned to IMGT reference sequences. For a sequence to be retained, a match of at least six nucleotides was required to both a V gene segment and a J gene segment. Rearrangements were classified as productive when the CDR3 lacked stop codons and remained in frame with V and J, and all other rearrangements were classified as non-productive. CDR3 was defined by IMGT convention, running from the second conserved V-encoded cysteine to the conserved J-encoded phenylalanine. In an earlier analysis of more than 550 of the donors, sequences lacking an unambiguous match to a single V gene segment were excluded. An earlier analysis of approximately 590 of the donors classified V segments as functional when productive rearrangements were above 56.7% and as segregating when the standard deviation between donors was above 5%. A statistical classification framework was built for diagnosing cytomegalovirus status from the catalog of TCR beta chain sequences. V and J gene assignment, in a later analysis, came from comparing TCR nucleotide sequences with IMGT/GENE-DB human TR gene sequences. In a later analysis, CDR3 sequences and most-parsimonious VDJ recombination scenarios were assigned using the TCRdist pipeline. In a later analysis, every TCR beta chain was defined by the combination of its CDR3 amino acid sequence and its V-gene family, and reads without a unique V-gene family were dropped. A later analysis removed roughly 590 highly shared, low-generation-probability nucleotide sequences to deal with suspected cross-contamination and a sequencing artifact. In a later analysis, a clonal expansion index was calculated for each public chain from normalized within-repertoire ranks of inferred template counts. In a later analysis, generation probabilities were computed using a VDJ recombination model fitted to out-of-frame rearrangements, and the results were checked against IGoR. In a later analysis, TCR-TCR, TCR-HLA and TCR-CMV co-occurrence was scored with hypergeometric tests, and a repertoire-size bias correction was applied to TCR pairs. False discovery rates were estimated in a later analysis by permuting HLA or CMV assignments 20 times. In a later analysis, co-occurring TCRs were grouped with DBSCAN, and TCRdist sequence similarity was added when clustering was performed within HLA-allele-positive subsets. For co-occurrence clustering, repertoires with fewer than 30,000 or more than 120,000 public chains were excluded, along with several repertoires with anomalous nucleotide sharing. Held by TCRdb, this immuneACCESS table contains in-frame sequences only and omits some clones. Under half of the omission traces to an unresolved V gene where checked; the cause of the rest is unknown. V, J and clone size reflect that table, while D and trimming were determined from the DNA. The sample contains some 99,000 clones, roughly three quarters of them found a single time. The ten largest make up 7.7% of the sample.

The cohort consisted of 600 or so healthy bone marrow donors. All cohort members were sampled while nominally healthy, although unrecorded immune exposures were likely present. The donor tested CMV seronegative, placing the donor among the roughly 350 seronegative members of the cohort. Every donor gave a peripheral blood sample, and the peripheral blood mononuclear cells from that sample were used for TCR beta sequencing. The Qiagen DNeasy Blood Extraction Kit was used to extract genomic DNA from the blood cell samples. In the case of this clone: Its target antigen remains unknown. One base away there is no much larger clone; base qualities are not given.

This receptor chain uses TRBV30 and TRBJ2-1, with the D gene uncertain. The receptor was isolated from a female donor in good health and CMV-seronegative. The specimen sequenced was PBMCs. The DNA reads TGTGCCTGGAAAGTCGGTACTATTTACAATGAGCAGTTCTTC. Translated, this gives CAWKVGTIYNEQFF.